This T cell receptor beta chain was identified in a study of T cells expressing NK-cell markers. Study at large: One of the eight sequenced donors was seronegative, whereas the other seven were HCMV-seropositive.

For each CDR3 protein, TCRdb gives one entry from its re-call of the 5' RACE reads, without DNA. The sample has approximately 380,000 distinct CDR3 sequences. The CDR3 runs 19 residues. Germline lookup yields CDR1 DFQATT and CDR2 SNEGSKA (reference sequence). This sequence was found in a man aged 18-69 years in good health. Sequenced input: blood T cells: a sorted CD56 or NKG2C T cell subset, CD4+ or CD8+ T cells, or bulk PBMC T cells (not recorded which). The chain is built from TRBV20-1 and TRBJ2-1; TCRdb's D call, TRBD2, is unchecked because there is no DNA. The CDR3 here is CSARDRLGLAGGTDNEQFF.